This T cell receptor beta chain was identified during a study of cytomegalovirus exposure and HLA in healthy donors. Looking at the study overall: About 80 million unique TCRs from HLA-typed donors made up an early data release. Genotyping of nearly 400 donors showed that 80% to 85% belonged to the Caucasian-associated ancestry cluster. General observations from the study: Several V segments, TRBV6-2 and TRBV6-3 among them, could not be told apart and were dropped. HLA alleles showed associations with some 17,000 TCR beta sequences in a later analysis, at a 0.05 false discovery rate.

About this clone itself: Its antigen is as yet unknown. Other nucleotide sequences in the sample specify the same CDR3.

The CDR3 runs to 14 residues. V lost 9 bases and J 3 bases, leaving 16 bases between the germline ends. Germline V gene sequence: CDR1 SGHVS, CDR2 FQNEAQ. PCR involved 60 Vbeta and 13 Jbeta primers. Generated by immunoSEQ multiplex PCR, the TCRdb table keeps only in-frame clones and is missing some. Seen in this sample are more than 50,000 clones; the ten most common clones hold about an eighth. The rearrangement joins TRBV7-8 to TRBJ2-3; TRBD2 might be the D (5 bases). Sequenced material: PBMCs. The sequence derives from a man between 18 and 35 years old in good health and CMV-seropositive. The CDR3: CASSPLEVTDTQYF. DNA for the CDR3: TGTGCCAGTAGCCCGCTGGAGGTTACAGATACGCAGTATTTT.